This paragraph reports one T cell receptor (beta chain). What this receptor recognizes is not known. The junction and the germline gene differ at one end; a read error may be behind it. Counted from cysteine to phenylalanine, this CDR3 has 12 amino acids. The read is trimmed to its CDR3 DNA, 36 bases read in frame from base 1. Taken from the germline V gene, the CDR1 and CDR2 loops are MGHDK and SYGVNS. The donors were roughly 39 Caucasian individuals from Russia, aged about 6 to 100 years, who were systemically healthy. Approximately 9.3 milliliters of peripheral blood were collected from each donor into EDTA-treated Vacutainer tubes. Ficoll-Paque density-gradient centrifugation was used to isolate PBMCs, with at least 7 million per sample. Trizol reagent was used to extract total RNA from PBMCs, with at least 5 micrograms per sample. Naive CD45RAhigh/CD27high T cell percentages were measured by flow cytometry on a PBMC aliquot from every donor.

This entry comes from a study of blood T cells in healthy people across ages (dated by TCRdb to between 2015 and 2017). Study-level background: Template switching captured roughly one uniquely barcoded TCR beta cDNA molecule per two T cells in model experiments. To track age-related changes in TCR beta repertoire diversity, the study relied on deep sequencing normalized with unique cDNA molecular identifiers. Using the same blood draw, the study looked at two additional independent replicas of 1 million unique cDNA reads for two donors, one aged 18 to 30 and the other aged 80 or older. The donors were split into four age groups: young (average 16 years), middle-aged (about 40), aged (more than 55) and long-lived (roughly 86).

The method behind the library was 5' RACE. Sequencer: Illumina HiSeq 2500. A second PCR of 7 to 11 cycles was performed with a sample-barcoded 5' primer and a J-beta primer mix. A unique molecular identifier was introduced onto each TCR beta cDNA molecule by a template-switch 5' adaptor carrying 12 random nucleotides. At least 2.5 million CDR3-containing paired-end reads were obtained from each sample. First-strand cDNA synthesis was performed from all RNA using the Mint cDNA synthesis kit, with priming by a TRBC-specific oligonucleotide. All cDNA was treated with uracil-DNA glycosylase and then went through a first 18-cycle PCR with the universal primers M1SS and BC2_uni_R. The original methods were these. Normalization of each sample was performed by random selection of 1 million high-quality reads, each carrying a distinct molecular identifier. Reads with shared molecular identifiers were discarded instead of being binned into consensus sequences. CDR3 identification, clonotype clustering and error correction used MiTCR with a Q25 quality threshold and the strictest error-elimination algorithm. A nonparametric unseen species model with Euler transformation was used to estimate lower-bound total TCR beta diversity. Using fastp at Q25 and MiXCR, TCRdb reprocessed the public reads and kept productive beta chains. Each CDR3 protein appears once, grouped with its most common genes and DNA. TCRdb, not the original authors, processed these V and J calls. The sample records over 750,000 distinct CDR3 sequences, 25% of which are singletons. Clones ranked in the top ten supply 9.4% of the sample.

Study-level results and caveats: The percentage of naive T cells measured by flow cytometry correlated strongly with observed TCR beta diversity. Estimates of total diversity based on one million sequenced T cells were considered lower bounds and underestimates. The long-lived group showed more naive CD4+ T cells, fewer expanded clones and increased TCR diversity than the aged group, suggesting age selection. Observed TCR beta diversity per million T cells fell roughly linearly with age, and a significant reduction was already apparent by age around 40. The CMV infection status of donors was not known, potentially confounding age-related changes in expanded clonotypes. Since profiling was done on bulk unsorted PBMCs, naive and antigen-experienced compartments could not be conclusively compared.

This sample was shared with a second study, whose subject was T cells of mothers and their children. As that second paper reports: Nine systemically healthy Caucasian individuals, comprising three mothers and their six children, were included as donors. cDNA synthesis used all of the extracted RNA, with 1.5 ug of RNA in each 15 ul reaction. Sample barcodes and 2-4 random nucleotides were added via the M1S primer in the second PCR. Over 9.5 million TCR beta CDR3 reads came from each mother, compared with some 3 million reads from each child. Thymic selection similarly shapes TCR recombination output in related and unrelated pairs, with minor effect from inherited differences. Related mother-child pairs always showed normalized repertoire overlap that was slightly higher than in unrelated mother-child pairs, though the difference was never significant. No persistent microchimeric T cell clones were detected, at a sensitivity of 80 to 100 clones per million clonotypes. To look for features that set related mother-child pairs apart from unrelated individuals, the researchers ran deep NGS to compare the TCR beta repertoires of mothers and children. Mothers averaged about 37 +/- 4 years of age and children averaged about 12 +/- 4 years. After adapters were ligated using NEBNext reagents, the libraries underwent 100+100 nt paired-end sequencing on an Illumina HiSeq 2000. Mother and child libraries were prepared a month apart and sequenced in separate runs to prevent cross-contamination. Between roughly 500,000 and 2,100,000 distinct TCR beta clonotypes were identified per donor. Naive TCR beta clonotypes were estimated from low-frequency clonotypes matched to each donor's FACS-determined naive share, without sorting.

The sequenced material came from blood. The receptor chain draws on TRBV25-1 and TRBJ2-5; the D region possibly corresponds to TRBD2 (6 bases align). The receptor was isolated from a boy under 18 in good health. The nucleotide sequence is TGTGCCAGCAGTGGCCAGGGACTTGGGGAGTTCTTC. Its amino acids are CASSGQGLGEFF.